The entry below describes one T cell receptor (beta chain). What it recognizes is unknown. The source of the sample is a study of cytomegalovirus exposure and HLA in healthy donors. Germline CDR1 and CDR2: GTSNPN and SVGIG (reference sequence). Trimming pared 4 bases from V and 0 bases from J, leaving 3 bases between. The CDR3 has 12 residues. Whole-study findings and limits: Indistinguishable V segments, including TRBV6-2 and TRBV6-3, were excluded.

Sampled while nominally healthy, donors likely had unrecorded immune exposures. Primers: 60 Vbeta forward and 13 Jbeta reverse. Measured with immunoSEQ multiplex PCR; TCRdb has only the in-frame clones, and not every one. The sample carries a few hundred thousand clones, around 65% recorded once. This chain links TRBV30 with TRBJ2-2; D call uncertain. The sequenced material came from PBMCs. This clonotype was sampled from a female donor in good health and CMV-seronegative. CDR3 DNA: TGTGCCTGGACAGCGAACACCGGGGAGCTGTTTTTT. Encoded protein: CAWTANTGELFF. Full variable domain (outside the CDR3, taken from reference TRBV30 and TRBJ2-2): SQTIHQWPATLVQPVGSPLSLECTVEGTSNPNLYWYRQAAGRGLQLLFYSVGIGQISSEVPQNLSASRPQDRQFILSSKKLLLSDSGFYLCAWTANTGELFFGEGSRLTVL.